These 32 T cell receptor beta chains originate from one sample sequenced in a study of cytomegalovirus exposure and HLA in healthy donors. PCR used 60 Vbeta primers and 13 Jbeta primers. The protocol was immunoSEQ multiplex PCR, while the TCRdb copy is restricted to in-frame clones and leaves out a portion. Of approximately 160,000 clones listed, about 81% were seen once; the top ten hold about 1.9%. Sample: PBMCs. The receptor set was obtained from a woman aged 18-30 years in good health and CMV-seronegative.

Only a few counts were recorded for this clone. The chain uses TRBV6-5 and TRBJ2-7; 9 bases line up with TRBD1. V lost 5 bases and J lost 5; bases outside the gene matches: 7. Germline CDR1 is MNHEY and CDR2 is SVGAGI. This CDR3 is 14 amino acids long. The CDR3 DNA sequence: TGTGCCAGCAGTCCCGGGACAGGGTCTAACGAGCAGTACTTC. Translating gives CASSPGTGSNEQYF.

The rearrangement links TRBV27 to TRBJ2-7; 9 nucleotides line up with TRBD2. Germline V gives CDR1 MNHEY, CDR2 SMNVEV (reference sequence). V was pared by 4 bases and J by 5 bases, with 9 bases of the junction left unmatched. This CDR3 region has 15 residues. CDR3 sequence: CASSYGVAGADEQYF. The CDR3 nucleotides are TGTGCCAGCAGTTATGGAGTAGCGGGAGCCGACGAGCAGTACTTC.

Remarks on this clone: The junction shows a germline mismatch at one end, possibly a read error. This chain uses TRBV7-9 with TRBJ2-1; TRBD2 agrees at 9 bases. The germline CDR1 and CDR2 sequences are SEHNR and FQNEAQ (reference sequence). This CDR3 region has 17 residues. The CDR3 is CSSSLGFGRGGEEEQFF. The DNA for the CDR3 is TGTTCCAGCAGCTTAGGATTCGGGCGGGGGGGCGAAGAGGAGCAGTTCTTC.

The V and J genes are TRBV5-1 and TRBJ1-1, with 7 bases lining up with TRBD1. Germline lookup yields CDR1 SGHRS and CDR2 YFSETQ. V gave up 4 bases and J gave up 3 bases; unmatched junction bases: 9. The CDR3 spans 15 residues. CDR3 in DNA: TGCGCCAGCAGCGGGATGGGACAGCGGTACACTGAAGCTTTCTTT. It is translated as CASSGMGQRYTEAFF.

The J gene is TRBJ1-4, the V gene TRBV5-1; the match to TRBD1 covers 7 bases. Germline CDR1 reads SGHRS; CDR2 reads YFSETQ. The CDR3 is made up of 14 amino acids. The junction had 3 bases not matched to a gene; V was cut back by 2 bases and J by 5 bases. Written as DNA, the CDR3 is TGCGCCAGCAGCTTCGGGACAGCCAATGAAAAACTGTTTTTT. This codes for CASSFGTANEKLFF.

This clone was observed a few times. The genes are TRBV7-3 and TRBJ2-2; 7 bases line up with TRBD1. The CDR3 runs to 16 residues. Germline V gene data show CDR1 as SGHTA and CDR2 as FQGTGA. V lost 5 bases, J lost 0 bases, and 6 bases stayed unmatched. The CDR3, as DNA: TGTGCCAGCAGCCCCGGGACAGTTGCGAACACCGGGGAGCTGTTTTTT. Its protein product is CASSPGTVANTGELFF.

This clone was detected only once. The chain is built from TRBV6-1 and TRBJ2-6, with unresolved D. Germline V gives CDR1 MNHNS, CDR2 SASEGT. V was pared by 8 bases and J by 4 bases, with 3 bases between. The CDR3 loop spans 11 amino acids. The CDR3 loop is CASAGANVLTF. As DNA, the CDR3 is TGTGCCAGCGCGGGGGCCAACGTCCTGACTTTC.

This clone has just one count. V gene TRBV19 combines with J gene TRBJ1-3; tentative D call: TRBD1 (6 bases). This CDR3 has 16 amino acids. Germline lookup yields CDR1 LNHDA and CDR2 SQIVND (reference sequence). Trimming removed 7 bases at V and 0 bases at J, with 16 bases between. CDR3 sequence reads: CASTAGGGRSGNTIYF. DNA for the CDR3: TGTGCCAGTACCGCTGGGGGGGGCCGCTCTGGAAACACCATATATTTT.

A few counts support this clone. The chain combines TRBV18 with TRBJ1-1; 7 bases agree with TRBD1. Germline-derived CDR1 and CDR2 are KGHSH and LQKENI. The CDR3 extends over 15 amino acids. V lost 5 bases, J lost 0 bases, and 6 bases stayed unmatched. The CDR3 region is CASSTRQGMNTEAFF. The CDR3 bases are TGTGCCAGCTCAACAAGACAGGGTATGAACACTGAAGCTTTCTTT. Full variable domain (outside the CDR3, taken from reference TRBV18 and TRBJ1-1): NAGVMQNPRHLVRRRGQEARLRCSPMKGHSHVYWYRQLPEEGLKFMVYLQKENIIDESGMPKERFSAEFPKEGPSILRIQQVVRGDSAAYFCASSTRQGMNTEAFFGQGTRLTVV.

This chain connects TRBV18 to TRBJ2-2; D is ambiguous. This CDR3 comprises 14 residues. V was pared by 6 bases and J by 2 bases, with 10 bases between. CDR1 and CDR2 (germline): KGHSH, LQKENI. CDR3 loop: CASSPQHNTGELFF. The CDR3 DNA reads TGTGCCAGCTCCCCCCAACACAACACCGGGGAGCTGTTTTTT.

The V call is TRBV6-5, the J call TRBJ2-7, with 7 bases aligning to TRBD1. V was pared by 2 bases and J by 0 bases, with 7 bases of the junction left unmatched. The CDR3 loop spans 16 amino acids. Germline V gene data show CDR1 as MNHEY and CDR2 as SVGAGI. This CDR3 reads CASSYDGQAFSYEQYF. As DNA, the CDR3 is TGTGCCAGCAGTTACGACGGACAGGCCTTCTCCTACGAGCAGTACTTC.

The chain employs TRBV7-9 and TRBJ2-5; 7 bases fit TRBD2. The J call may be incorrect, as the DNA end agrees better with TRBJ2-7. The CDR3 is 18 residues long. Germline lookup yields CDR1 SEHNR and CDR2 FQNEAQ (reference sequence). This chain's CDR3 is CASSLSSIFSGRGYEQYF. In nucleotides, the CDR3 is TGTGCCAGCAGCTTAAGTTCTATTTTTAGCGGGCGAGGCTACGAGCAGTACTTC.

The chain carries TRBV6-5 and TRBJ1-2; D may be TRBD1 (5 bases). Germline CDR1 is MNHEY and CDR2 is SVGAGI. V lost 6 bases, J lost 2 bases, and 16 bases lay in between. This CDR3 has 15 residues. CDR3 loop: CASREPGRANYGYTF. CDR3 DNA sequence: TGTGCCAGCAGGGAACCAGGGAGGGCAAACTATGGCTACACCTTC.

The chain employs TRBV5-1 and TRBJ1-2; D perhaps matches TRBD1 (6 bases). The V end was cut by 0 bases, the J end by 2 bases, with 11 bases between. Germline V lookup: CDR1 SGHRS, CDR2 YFSETQ. The CDR3 has 15 residues. This chain's CDR3 is CASSLEGGWNYGYTF. CDR3 DNA: TGCGCCAGCAGCTTGGAAGGGGGTTGGAACTATGGCTACACCTTC.

The chain uses TRBV7-8 and TRBJ2-7; 8 bases map to TRBD2. The CDR3 loop spans 16 amino acids. In germline, CDR1 is SGHVS, CDR2 FQNEAQ. Unmatched junction bases numbered 5, after V lost 1 base and J lost 0 bases. CDR3 sequence reads: CASSLVGRGYSYEQYF. The CDR3 bases are TGTGCCAGCAGCTTAGTCGGGAGGGGTTACTCCTACGAGCAGTACTTC.

This clone was counted a few times. The V gene is TRBV5-4, the J gene TRBJ2-5; D uncertain. The germline gives CDR1 SGHNT, CDR2 YYREEE (reference sequence). Trimming left V 0 bases short and J 5 bases short, with 14 bases between. The CDR3 has 15 residues. CDR3 in amino acids: CASSLGKARLETQYF. The CDR3 nucleotides are TGTGCCAGCAGCTTGGGGAAAGCTAGATTGGAGACCCAGTACTTC.

The chain employs TRBV6-6 and TRBJ2-2, with D maybe TRBD1 (5 bases). The CDR3 covers 15 residues. Trimming removed 8 bases at V and 6 bases at J, with 19 bases between. CDR1 is MNHNY and CDR2 is SVGAGI in the germline V gene (reference sequence). DNA of the CDR3: TGTGCCAGCGGAGAACCTGGACGGACATCCGGGGAGCTGTTTTTT. Translation gives CASGEPGRTSGELFF.

The CDR3 region has the DNA TGTGCCAGCAGCCTCGAGGGACTTAGCACAGATACGCAGTATTTT. It codes for CASSLEGLSTDTQYF. The chain carries TRBV13 and TRBJ2-3, with D possibly being TRBD2 (6 bases). This CDR3 has 15 residues. Trimming removed 5 bases from V and 0 bases from J, with 12 bases in between. Per the germline V gene, CDR1 is PRHDT and CDR2 is FYEKMQ (reference sequence).

The table lists this clone with a few counts. This chain uses TRBV5-6 with TRBJ2-2; 7 nucleotides match TRBD1. Germline CDR1 reads SGHDT; CDR2 reads YYEEEE. Germline trimming cut 0 bases from V and 2 bases from J; bases unmatched to any gene: 1. CDR3 length: 15 residues. The CDR3: CASSLGDRNTGELFF. Written as DNA, the CDR3 is TGTGCCAGCAGCTTGGGGGACAGAAACACCGGGGAGCTGTTTTTT.

This sequence joins TRBV18 and TRBJ2-7; 8 positions match TRBD1. The CDR3 sequence is 15 residues long. Trimming cost V 6 bases and J 5 bases; bases outside gene matches: 12. The germline V gene encodes CDR1 KGHSH and CDR2 LQKENI. The CDR3 is CASSFTGGTGDEQYF. The CDR3 bases are TGTGCCAGCTCGTTCACAGGGGGGACAGGCGACGAGCAGTACTTC.

This chain links TRBV19 with TRBJ2-2, with D maybe TRBD1 (5 bases). V shed 7 bases and J shed 5 bases, with 11 bases lying between them. The CDR3 consists of 13 residues. CDR1 is LNHDA, CDR2 SQIVND, per germline (reference sequence). CDR3 loop: CASNLQGTGELFF. CDR3 DNA sequence: TGTGCCAGTAATCTTCAGGGTACCGGGGAGCTGTTTTTT.

The chain combines TRBV19 with TRBJ1-1; TRBD1 aligns across 7 bases. J lost 7 bases, V lost 6 bases, and 5 bases had no gene match. Germline values: CDR1 LNHDA, CDR2 SQIVND (reference sequence). The CDR3 spans 12 residues. The CDR3 is CASRGTASEAFF. The CDR3 DNA reads as TGTGCCAGTAGAGGGACAGCGAGTGAAGCTTTCTTT.

This clone was counted once. The chain is built from TRBV10-3 and TRBJ1-6; a possible D gene is TRBD1 (5 bases). Per the germline V gene, CDR1 is ENHRY and CDR2 is SYGVKD. This CDR3 has 12 amino acids. V was cut by 10 bases and J by 7 bases, with 11 bases left in between. In nucleotides, the CDR3 is TGTGCCACCGCGGAGGGGAATTCACCCCTCCACTTT. Protein sequence: CATAEGNSPLHF.

This chain links TRBV6-1 with TRBJ1-3; tentative D call: TRBD1 (5 bases). This CDR3 contains 14 residues. Germline loops: CDR1 MNHNS, CDR2 SASEGT. The V end lost 4 bases, the J end lost 1 base, and 8 bases lay between the germline ends. The chain's CDR3 is CASSGQTSGNTIYF. As DNA, the CDR3 is TGTGCCAGCAGTGGACAGACGTCTGGAAACACCATATATTTT.

Sample share makes this clone medium-sized (0.01 to 0.1%). The V call is TRBV28, the J call TRBJ2-7; D may be TRBD2 (5 bases). V shed 5 bases and J shed 0 bases, with 8 bases lying between them. The CDR3 is made up of 13 amino acids. The germline gives CDR1 MDHEN, CDR2 SYDVKM. The CDR3 loop is CASSLDFSYEQYF. In DNA, the CDR3 is TGTGCCAGCAGTCTGGACTTCTCCTACGAGCAGTACTTC.

V usage is TRBV21-1 and J usage is TRBJ1-5; TRBD1, the D gene given by the table, was not confirmed from the DNA. TRBV21-1 is listed as a pseudogene. CDR3 length equals 16 residues. DNA for the CDR3: TGTGCCAGCAGCAAGGACAGGGGGCCTGTAGGTCAGCCCCAGCATTTT. Encoded protein: CASSKDRGPVGQPQHF.

This chain uses TRBV28 with TRBJ2-2; 10 nucleotides agree with TRBD2. The CDR3 runs to 23 residues. With 3 bases clipped from V and 5 bases from J, the junction kept 27 bases outside the gene matches. Germline CDR1 is MDHEN and CDR2 is SYDVKM. CDR3 amino acids: CASSFLSPSGGRAGGPRTGELFF. Written as DNA, the CDR3 is TGTGCCAGCAGTTTCCTATCCCCCTCAGGGGGTCGAGCGGGAGGGCCGAGGACCGGGGAGCTGTTTTTT.

This clone was found once. This chain connects TRBV28 to TRBJ2-7; 9 bases align to TRBD1. Germline CDR1 is MDHEN and CDR2 is SYDVKM. V was pared by 0 bases and J by 0 bases, with 0 bases of the junction left unmatched. This CDR3 is 15 amino acids long. CDR3 in amino acids: CASSLWTGGSYEQYF. The CDR3 nucleotides read TGTGCCAGCAGTTTATGGACAGGGGGCTCCTACGAGCAGTACTTC.

This chain uses TRBV7-8 with TRBJ1-5; D is perhaps TRBD1 (6 bases). CDR1 is SGHVS, CDR2 FQNEAQ, per germline. The length of the CDR3 is 13 residues. Trimming removed 4 bases from V and 9 bases from J, with 13 bases in between. CDR3 protein: CASSSNRDRPQHF. The CDR3 nucleotides are TGTGCCAGCAGCTCCAACAGGGACCGGCCCCAGCATTTT.

The J gene is TRBJ2-1, the V gene TRBV7-8; 8 bases map to TRBD2. V trimming: 3 bases; J trimming: 9 bases; junction bases outside the gene matches: 7. Germline V CDR1 and CDR2: SGHVS, FQNEAQ. This CDR3 comprises 14 residues. As DNA, the CDR3 is TGTGCCAGCAGCTTCAGTCCAAGCGGGAGTGAGCAGTTCTTC. This encodes CASSFSPSGSEQFF.

The chain links TRBV11-3 to TRBJ2-1; 15 bases align to TRBD2. The germline V gene encodes CDR1 SGHNT and CDR2 YENEEA. Unmatched junction bases numbered 18, after V lost 8 bases and J lost 7 bases. The CDR3 contains 19 residues. CDR3 sequence reads: CASLVPGLAGGGMKNEQFF. The CDR3 DNA reads as TGTGCCAGCCTAGTCCCGGGACTAGCGGGGGGCGGGATGAAAAATGAGCAGTTCTTC.

This sequence joins TRBV11-1 and TRBJ2-7; D might be TRBD1 (5 bases). CDR3 length: 15 amino acids. Germline V CDR1 and CDR2: SGHAT, FQDESV (reference sequence). Trimming removed 4 bases at V and 6 bases at J, with 19 bases between. Here the CDR3 reads CASSSRWGQAPEQYF. As DNA, the CDR3 is TGTGCCAGCAGCTCGAGGTGGGGCCAGGCACCCGAGCAGTACTTC.